The 27 T cell receptor beta chains listed next were all sequenced from one sample in a study of cytomegalovirus exposure and HLA in healthy donors. PCR used 60 Vbeta primers and 13 Jbeta primers. Using immunoSEQ multiplex PCR, the repertoire was profiled, and TCRdb retains in-frame clones only, with some absent. This table has over 110,000 clones, about four fifths appearing once. Sequenced input: PBMCs. These receptors all come from a male donor in good health and CMV-seronegative.

CDR3 sequence: CASSLQGNEQYF. Written as DNA, the CDR3 is TGTGCCAGCAGTCTACAGGGGAACGAGCAGTACTTC. This chain connects TRBV28 to TRBJ2-5; 7 bases fit TRBD1. The DNA end favors TRBJ2-7, so the J call may be wrong. Per germline, CDR1 MDHEN and CDR2 SYDVKM. The length of the CDR3 is 12 residues.

The chain uses TRBV28 and TRBJ2-3, with D perhaps TRBD2 (6 bases). The CDR3 totals 11 residues. Germline V CDR1 and CDR2: MDHEN, SYDVKM. CDR3 loop: CVEGRTDTQYF. CDR3 bases: TGTGTCGAAGGGAGGACAGATACGCAGTATTTT.

V gene TRBV9 combines with J gene TRBJ2-2; 10 positions agree with TRBD2. The V gene's germline CDR1 is SGDLS and CDR2 YYNGEE. The CDR3 is 15 amino acids. The ends lost 4 bases at V and 10 bases at J; junction bases unmatched: 10. This CDR3 reads CASSPRLAGPLELFF. The CDR3 DNA reads as TGTGCCAGCAGCCCTCGACTAGCGGGCCCACTGGAGCTGTTTTTT. Full variable domain (outside the CDR3, taken from reference TRBV9 and TRBJ2-2): DSGVTQTPKHLITATGQRVTLRCSPRSGDLSVYWYQQSLDQGLQFLIQYYNGEERAKGNILERFSAQQFPDLHSELNLSSLELGDSALYFCASSPRLAGPLELFFGEGSRLTVL.

The DNA of the CDR3 is TGTGCCAGCAGCCAAGAGTACAGCCAAGAGACCCAGTACTTC. Translating gives CASSQEYSQETQYF. V and J are TRBV14 and TRBJ2-5; D is ambiguous. Between the trimmed V and J ends, which lost 0 bases and 1 base, there was a span of 6 bases. The CDR3 covers 14 residues. Germline lookup yields CDR1 SGHDN and CDR2 FVKESK. The whole variable domain, remainder taken from reference TRBV14 and TRBJ2-5, is EAGVTQFPSHSVIEKGQTVTLRCDPISGHDNLYWYRRVMGKEIKFLLHFVKESKQDESGMPNNRFLAERTGGTYSTLKVQPAELEDSGVYFCASSQEYSQETQYFGPGTRLLVL.

This chain uses TRBV4-1 with TRBJ2-5; TRBD2 matches at 7 bases. The ends lost 0 bases at V and 5 bases at J; junction bases unmatched: 6. The CDR3 has 15 amino acids. The germline V gene has CDR1 MGHRA and CDR2 YSYEKL. The CDR3 reads CASSQDLGGGETQYF. The CDR3 DNA follows: TGCGCCAGCAGCCAAGATCTGGGGGGAGGGGAGACCCAGTACTTC.

The chain's CDR3 is CASSIGQAPYEQYF. The CDR3, as DNA: TGTGCCAGTAGTATTGGGCAGGCCCCCTACGAGCAGTACTTC. The rearrangement links TRBV19 to TRBJ2-7; D call uncertain. Trimming removed 3 bases from V and 2 bases from J, with 11 bases in between. In germline, CDR1 is LNHDA, CDR2 SQIVND (reference sequence). This CDR3 is 14 amino acids long. Full variable domain (outside the CDR3, taken from reference TRBV19 and TRBJ2-7): DGGITQSPKYLFRKEGQNVTLSCEQNLNHDAMYWYRQDPGQGLRLIYYSQIVNDFQKGDIAEGYSVSREKKESFPLTVTSAQKNPTAFYLCASSIGQAPYEQYFGPGTRLTVT.

The chain is built from TRBV2 and TRBJ2-5; 7 bases fit TRBD2. The length of the CDR3 is 13 residues. CDR1 is SNHLY, CDR2 FYNNEI, per germline. J gave up 4 bases and V 3 bases, and 2 bases lay outside the gene matches. CDR3 region: CASSDTGGETQYF. CDR3 nucleotide sequence: TGTGCCAGCAGTGATACGGGGGGAGAGACCCAGTACTTC.

V gene TRBV28 combines with J gene TRBJ2-7; 9 bases line up with TRBD1. V was pared by 3 bases and J by 5 bases, with 8 bases of the junction left unmatched. This CDR3 spans 15 amino acids. The germline CDR1 and CDR2 sequences are MDHEN and SYDVKM. CDR3 coding DNA: TGTGCCAGCAGTTTCAGCGGGGACAGGGAGGACGAGCAGTACTTC. Its translation: CASSFSGDREDEQYF.

The V call is TRBV11-2, the J call TRBJ2-7; D perhaps matches TRBD2 (5 bases). Germline-derived CDR1 and CDR2 are SGHAT and FQNNGV. This CDR3 spans 12 amino acids. Trimming took 3 bases from V and 7 from J, leaving 10 bases between them. CDR3 sequence: CASSFEGSEQYF. The CDR3 bases are TGTGCCAGCAGCTTTGAGGGCAGTGAGCAGTACTTC. The full variable domain, with the rest looked up from reference TRBV11-2 and TRBJ2-7, is EAGVAQSPRYKIIEKRQSVAFWCNPISGHATLYWYQQILGQGPKLLIQFQNNGVVDDSQLPKDRFSAERLKGVDSTLKIQPAKLEDSAVYLCASSFEGSEQYFGPGTRLTVT.

The chain has TRBV19 and TRBJ1-2; D not certain. The CDR3 consists of 14 residues. The germline V and J ends were trimmed by 2 bases and 1 base, with 8 bases remaining between them. From germline, CDR1 is LNHDA and CDR2 SQIVND (reference sequence). As DNA, the CDR3 is TGTGCCAGTAGTATAACGCGAAGTAACTATGGCTACACCTTC. This codes for CASSITRSNYGYTF.

This chain joins TRBV14 and TRBJ1-3, with 8 nucleotides matching TRBD1. CDR3 size: 14 residues. J lost 4 bases, V lost 6 bases, and 5 bases had no gene match. In germline, CDR1 is SGHDN, CDR2 FVKESK. The CDR3 coding sequence is TGTGCCAGCAGTTCCGACAGGGGAGGAAACACCATATATTTT. This sequence encodes CASSSDRGGNTIYF. Filled out from reference TRBV14 and TRBJ1-3, the complete variable domain reads EAGVTQFPSHSVIEKGQTVTLRCDPISGHDNLYWYRRVMGKEIKFLLHFVKESKQDESGMPNNRFLAERTGGTYSTLKVQPAELEDSGVYFCASSSDRGGNTIYFGEGSWLTVV.

The chain carries TRBV5-6 and TRBJ2-7; D call uncertain. Germline-derived CDR1 and CDR2 are SGHDT and YYEEEE. V shed 4 bases and J shed 3 bases, with 17 bases lying between them. The CDR3 is made up of 15 amino acids. The CDR3 DNA sequence: TGTGCCAGCAGCGACAATGGGCACCCGTACTACGAGCAGTACTTC. Its translation is CASSDNGHPYYEQYF.

CDR3 residues: CATSREAAGGELFF. CDR3 nucleotides: TGTGCCACCAGCAGAGAGGCAGCAGGCGGGGAGCTGTTTTTT. The genes are TRBV15 and TRBJ2-2; D is ambiguous. Between the trimmed V and J ends, which lost 0 bases and 7 bases, there was a span of 9 bases. Germline V lookup: CDR1 LNHNV, CDR2 YYDKDF (reference sequence). CDR3 size: 14 residues.

The V and J genes are TRBV4-3 and TRBJ2-7, with D perhaps matching TRBD2 (5 bases). Germline lookup yields CDR1 LGHNA and CDR2 YSLEER. There are 17 residues in the CDR3. V was trimmed by 0 bases and J by 4 bases, leaving 19 bases between them. CDR3 residues: CASSQEERYGMRYEQYF. The CDR3 DNA sequence: TGCGCCAGCAGCCAAGAGGAACGGTACGGGATGAGGTACGAGCAGTACTTC.

For the CDR3, the DNA is TGTGCCTGGCGGACAGGGTTCGGCTATGGCTACACCTTC. This codes for CAWRTGFGYGYTF. The chain employs TRBV30 and TRBJ1-2; 8 positions agree with TRBD1. V was clipped by 5 bases and J by 4 bases; unmatched bases: 6. CDR3 length equals 13 residues. Germline assignment: CDR1 GTSNPN and CDR2 SVGIG (reference sequence).

The chain links TRBV15 to TRBJ2-7; the match to TRBD1 covers 8 bases. The V segment lost 3 bases and the J segment 3 bases; nucleotides outside the gene matches: 10. Germline V lookup: CDR1 LNHNV, CDR2 YYDKDF (reference sequence). The CDR3 is 16 residues long. The chain's CDR3 is CATSSLSSDRGYEQYF. The CDR3 DNA reads as TGTGCCACCAGCAGCCTTTCTTCAGACAGGGGCTACGAGCAGTACTTC.

The CDR3 loop is CASGPRRAGYTF. The DNA for the CDR3 is TGTGCCAGCGGTCCCCGGAGGGCTGGCTACACCTTC. This chain connects TRBV28 to TRBJ1-2, with D hard to call. The CDR3 covers 12 residues. The germline V and J ends were trimmed by 8 bases and 7 bases, with 14 bases remaining between them. Germline V CDR1 and CDR2: MDHEN, SYDVKM.

The chain is built from TRBV15 and TRBJ1-1; no firm D call. Germline-derived CDR1 and CDR2 are LNHNV and YYDKDF (reference sequence). This CDR3 is built from 15 residues. Trimming cost V 4 bases and J 6 bases, with 18 bases left between them. CDR3 bases: TGTGCCACCAGCAACTATCTGGTAGGAATTGCTGAAGCTTTCTTT. Its translation: CATSNYLVGIAEAFF.

CDR3 nucleotide sequence: TGTGCCAGCAGCCCCTTTGTCTCCGGGGAGCTGTTTTTT. Its protein product is CASSPFVSGELFF. The chain couples TRBV9 to TRBJ2-2; D is undetermined. The CDR3 length is 13 residues. Trimming left V 4 bases short and J 6 bases short, with 10 bases between. Germline CDR1 reads SGDLS; CDR2 reads YYNGEE.

The V gene is TRBV19, the J gene TRBJ2-1; D ambiguous. The germline V gene has CDR1 LNHDA and CDR2 SQIVND (reference sequence). V lost 1 base and J lost 9, with 7 bases in between. CDR3 length equals 12 residues. The CDR3 DNA reads TGTGCCAGTAGTATAGGAGTACGTGAGCAGTTCTTC. Translating it yields CASSIGVREQFF.

The V and J genes are TRBV11-1 and TRBJ2-3, with TRBD1 matching over 8 bases. The CDR3 has 16 amino acids. The ends lost 3 bases at V and 2 bases at J; junction bases unmatched: 7. Per germline, CDR1 SGHAT and CDR2 FQDESV (reference sequence). In DNA, the CDR3 is TGTGCCAGCAGCTTCCTTCCGGACAGGGCCACAGATACGCAGTATTTT. Translating it yields CASSFLPDRATDTQYF. The whole variable domain, remainder taken from reference TRBV11-1 and TRBJ2-3, is EAEVAQSPRYKITEKSQAVAFWCDPISGHATLYWYRQILGQGPELLVQFQDESVVDDSQLPKDRFSAERLKGVDSTLKIQPAELGDSAMYLCASSFLPDRATDTQYFGPGTRLTVL.

The chain employs TRBV5-6 and TRBJ2-3, with D possibly TRBD1 on 5 matching bases. Germline loops: CDR1 SGHDT, CDR2 YYEEEE. The CDR3 is 16 residues long. V lost 4 bases, J lost 0 bases, and 15 bases lay in between. CDR3 nucleotides: TGTGCCAGCAGCCCCCAGGGCCTGATTAGCACAGATACGCAGTATTTT. Its protein product is CASSPQGLISTDTQYF.

The gene calls are TRBV28 and TRBJ1-1; D is ambiguous. Germline V lookup: CDR1 MDHEN, CDR2 SYDVKM. V was clipped by 1 base and J by 8 bases, with 8 bases between them. The CDR3 contains 12 residues. The CDR3 sequence is CASSLSRMEAFF. CDR3 in DNA: TGTGCCAGCAGTTTATCCAGAATGGAAGCTTTCTTT.

V and J are TRBV19 and TRBJ2-7, with TRBD2 matching 7 bases. Trimming took 2 bases from V and 3 from J; bases not matched to a gene: 4. Germline lookup yields CDR1 LNHDA and CDR2 SQIVND (reference sequence). The CDR3 runs 14 residues. Written as DNA, the CDR3 is TGTGCCAGTAGTATATTGGGGGGGAGCTACGAGCAGTACTTC. It translates to CASSILGGSYEQYF.

The chain links TRBV19 to TRBJ1-3, with no clear D. CDR3 length equals 14 residues. CDR1 is LNHDA and CDR2 is SQIVND in the germline V gene (reference sequence). Trimming left V 3 bases short and J 0 bases short, with 6 bases between. The CDR3 spells CASSMGSSGNTIYF. CDR3 nucleotides: TGTGCCAGTAGTATGGGCAGCTCTGGAAACACCATATATTTT. Based on the CDR3 plus reference TRBV19 and TRBJ1-3, the full variable domain is DGGITQSPKYLFRKEGQNVTLSCEQNLNHDAMYWYRQDPGQGLRLIYYSQIVNDFQKGDIAEGYSVSREKKESFPLTVTSAQKNPTAFYLCASSMGSSGNTIYFGEGSWLTVV.

This clone was counted only a few times. The chain joins TRBV7-8 to TRBJ1-4; D not certain. Trimming shortened V by 2 bases and J by 10 bases, and 8 bases separated the two germline ends. The CDR3 consists of 12 residues. Germline V gives CDR1 SGHVS, CDR2 FQNEAQ. CDR3 nucleotides: TGTGCCAGCAGCTTATTAGCCCGAAAACTGTTTTTT. Protein: CASSLLARKLFF. Filled out from reference TRBV7-8 and TRBJ1-4, the complete variable domain reads GAGVSQSPRYKVAKRGQDVALRCDPISGHVSLFWYQQALGQGPEFLTYFQNEAQLDKSGLPSDRFFAERPEGSVSTLKIQRTQQEDSAVYLCASSLLARKLFFGSGTQLSVL.

The V and J genes are TRBV28 and TRBJ2-5; D gene unclear. This CDR3 spans 12 amino acids. Germline CDR1 is MDHEN and CDR2 is SYDVKM. Trimming removed 10 bases from V and 1 base from J, with 10 bases in between. The CDR3 DNA reads TGTGCCACTCGAGAGAGCCAAGAGACCCAGTACTTC. Its protein product is CATRESQETQYF.